The 17 T cell receptor beta chains below come from one sample, sequenced in a study of cytomegalovirus exposure and HLA in healthy donors. Assay used: immunoSEQ multiplex PCR; TCRdb lists only in-frame clones, some missing. The table has about 300,000 clones, around nine tenths seen once. Sequences were obtained from PBMCs. The receptors originated from a woman younger than 30 in good health and CMV-seronegative.

This clone was recorded only once. The chain joins TRBV7-2 to TRBJ1-1; tentatively, D is TRBD1 (5 bases). The V and J ends lost 2 bases and 3 bases respectively, with 13 bases between them. The CDR3 has 15 residues. Germline loops: CDR1 SGHTA, CDR2 FQGNSA. This CDR3 reads CASSLLDAGDTEAFF. CDR3 DNA sequence: TGTGCCAGCAGCTTACTCGACGCGGGGGACACTGAAGCTTTCTTT.

This clone has a handful of counts. The chain is built from TRBV28 and TRBJ1-2, with D perhaps TRBD1 (6 bases). V lost 7 bases and J 5 bases, leaving 14 bases between the germline ends. Germline-derived CDR1 and CDR2 are MDHEN and SYDVKM. There are 13 residues in the CDR3. The CDR3 spells CASKNLGGYGYTF. The CDR3 DNA sequence: TGTGCCAGCAAGAACCTAGGGGGATATGGCTACACCTTC.

The CDR3 protein is CASYNPASDLGFTDTQYF. The CDR3 nucleotides are TGTGCCAGCTATAACCCGGCTAGTGATCTGGGTTTCACAGATACGCAGTATTTT. The chain couples TRBV27 to TRBJ2-3; D remains ambiguous. CDR3 length: 18 residues. Trimming took off 8 bases at V and 2 bases at J, with 26 bases between the two ends. CDR1 and CDR2 (germline): MNHEY, SMNVEV (reference sequence).

DNA of the CDR3: TGTGCCAGCAGTTTACCCGGCCGACAGGCCTACGAGCAGTACTTC. Translating it yields CASSLPGRQAYEQYF. The chain combines TRBV28 with TRBJ2-7; D may be TRBD1 (6 bases). This CDR3 is 15 amino acids long. Trimming cost V 2 bases and J 2 bases, with 13 bases left between them. Germline V gives CDR1 MDHEN, CDR2 SYDVKM.

The gene calls are TRBV7-8 and TRBJ1-2, with 9 bases lining up with TRBD1. V shed 4 bases, J shed 5 bases, and the junction held 17 bases outside the gene matches. The germline V gene has CDR1 SGHVS and CDR2 FQNEAQ. The CDR3 has 18 amino acids. The CDR3 region is CASSSAGTGFHAVYGYTF. CDR3 in DNA: TGTGCCAGCAGCTCCGCCGGGACAGGGTTTCATGCGGTTTATGGCTACACCTTC.

The genes are TRBV4-2 and TRBJ1-1, with a possible D match to TRBD1 (5 bases). V lost 0 bases and J lost 1, with 12 bases in between. The germline CDR1 and CDR2 sequences are LGHNA and YNFKEQ. This CDR3 is 16 amino acids long. In DNA form, the CDR3 reads TGTGCCAGCAGCCAAGAGATCCCCGGGGGGAACACTGAAGCTTTCTTT. Translated, it gives CASSQEIPGGNTEAFF.

The rearrangement joins TRBV5-1 to TRBJ2-3; D call uncertain. The germline CDR1 and CDR2 sequences are SGHRS and YFSETQ. The CDR3 runs to 14 residues. The ends were cut back, 2 bases at V and 0 bases at J, with 7 bases in the middle. CDR3 in amino acids: CASSLKSSTDTQYF. The CDR3 DNA follows: TGCGCCAGCAGCTTAAAGAGTAGCACAGATACGCAGTATTTT. Drawing the rest from reference TRBV5-1 and TRBJ2-3, the complete variable domain is KAGVTQTPRYLIKTRGQQVTLSCSPISGHRSVSWYQQTPGQGLQFLFEYFSETQRNKGNFPGRFSGRQFSNSRSEMNVSTLELGDSALYLCASSLKSSTDTQYFGPGTRLTVL.

V is TRBV5-1 and J is TRBJ1-4; TRBD1 is a possible D gene (5 bases). The CDR3 covers 17 residues. Germline CDR1 SGHRS, CDR2 YFSETQ. V was shortened by 0 bases and J by 7 bases, with 19 bases between the two germline ends. In DNA, the CDR3 is TGCGCCAGCAGCTTGGGGGGCCCTTTGGCTCGACCTGAAAAACTGTTTTTT. It codes for CASSLGGPLARPEKLFF. The full variable domain, its missing parts supplied by reference TRBV5-1 and TRBJ1-4, is KAGVTQTPRYLIKTRGQQVTLSCSPISGHRSVSWYQQTPGQGLQFLFEYFSETQRNKGNFPGRFSGRQFSNSRSEMNVSTLELGDSALYLCASSLGGPLARPEKLFFGSGTQLSVL.

This clone has a count of ten or more. V gene TRBV5-1 combines with J gene TRBJ2-2, with D possibly TRBD1 on 7 matching bases. V was cut by 2 bases and J by 3 bases, with 11 bases left in between. The CDR3 is 15 amino acids. CDR1 is SGHRS and CDR2 is YFSETQ in the germline V gene. CDR3 in DNA: TGCGCCAGCAGCTTACCAGGGGGGTACACCGGGGAGCTGTTTTTT. Protein: CASSLPGGYTGELFF.

This clone was picked up one time. V is TRBV19 and J is TRBJ1-2, with D perhaps TRBD1 (5 bases). V gave up 11 bases and J gave up 0 bases, with 19 bases separating them. Germline CDR1 is LNHDA and CDR2 is SQIVND (reference sequence). The CDR3 runs to 15 residues. Here the CDR3 DNA reads TGTGCCTCGGCCCCGGGGGGAGCCTCTAACTATGGCTACACCTTC. This sequence encodes CASAPGGASNYGYTF.

The chain uses TRBV10-2 and TRBJ2-1; TRBD2 matches at 10 bases. The CDR3 covers 17 residues. With V trimmed by 3 bases and J by 7 bases, 12 bases remained unmatched. The V gene's germline CDR1 is WSHSY and CDR2 SAAADI. The CDR3 reads CASSEHSGRTFQNEQFF. CDR3 nucleotides: TGCGCCAGCAGTGAACATAGCGGGAGGACGTTTCAGAATGAGCAGTTCTTC.

The rearrangement links TRBV9 to TRBJ2-7; possibly TRBD1 for D (5 bases). The CDR3 extends over 14 amino acids. Between the trimmed V and J ends, which lost 0 bases and 2 bases, there was a span of 9 bases. Germline V lookup: CDR1 SGDLS, CDR2 YYNGEE. The CDR3 nucleotides read TGTGCCAGCAGCGTAGAACAGGAAACCTACGAGCAGTACTTC. Its translation: CASSVEQETYEQYF.

This clone showed up just once. This chain links TRBV5-1 with TRBJ2-3; 11 bases agree with TRBD2. Germline CDR1 is SGHRS and CDR2 is YFSETQ. This CDR3 region has 15 residues. J gave up 2 bases and V 3 bases, and 2 bases lay outside the gene matches. This CDR3 is CASSSTSGTTDTQYF. As DNA, the CDR3 is TGCGCCAGCAGCTCGACTAGCGGGACCACAGATACGCAGTATTTT.

This chain uses TRBV5-6 with TRBJ2-1, with a weak D call TRBD2 (5 bases). V was cut by 4 bases and J by 3 bases, with 14 bases left in between. CDR1 is SGHDT and CDR2 is YYEEEE in the germline V gene. This CDR3 contains 15 residues. DNA of the CDR3: TGTGCCAGCAGCCCCAGCGGAGCGGACTACAATGAGCAGTTCTTC. Amino acid sequence: CASSPSGADYNEQFF.

This chain links TRBV27 with TRBJ1-2, with D possibly TRBD1 on 5 matching bases. Deletions cut 5 bases from V and 4 bases from J, with 17 bases between. Germline CDR1 is MNHEY and CDR2 is SMNVEV (reference sequence). CDR3 length equals 15 residues. The CDR3 protein is CASSPHGGQGYGYTF. In DNA form, the CDR3 reads TGTGCCAGCAGTCCCCACGGAGGGCAGGGCTATGGCTACACCTTC.

This chain uses TRBV5-4 with TRBJ2-7; TRBD2 matches at 13 bases. The germline V gene has CDR1 SGHNT and CDR2 YYREEE (reference sequence). The CDR3 has 16 residues. V was pared by 4 bases and J by 3 bases, with 7 bases of the junction left unmatched. As DNA, the CDR3 is TGTGCCAGCAGCCCGGCGGGACTAGCGGGAAGCTACGAGCAGTACTTC. This sequence encodes CASSPAGLAGSYEQYF.

In its sample, this clone was seen once. The V and J genes are TRBV6-5 and TRBJ1-5; D is unclear. The CDR3 runs to 15 residues. V was clipped by 4 bases and J by 4 bases, with 14 bases between them. The V gene's germline CDR1 is MNHEY and CDR2 SVGAGI. CDR3: CASSSGGIGNQPQHF. As DNA, the CDR3 is TGTGCCAGCAGTTCGGGCGGGATAGGGAATCAGCCCCAGCATTTT.